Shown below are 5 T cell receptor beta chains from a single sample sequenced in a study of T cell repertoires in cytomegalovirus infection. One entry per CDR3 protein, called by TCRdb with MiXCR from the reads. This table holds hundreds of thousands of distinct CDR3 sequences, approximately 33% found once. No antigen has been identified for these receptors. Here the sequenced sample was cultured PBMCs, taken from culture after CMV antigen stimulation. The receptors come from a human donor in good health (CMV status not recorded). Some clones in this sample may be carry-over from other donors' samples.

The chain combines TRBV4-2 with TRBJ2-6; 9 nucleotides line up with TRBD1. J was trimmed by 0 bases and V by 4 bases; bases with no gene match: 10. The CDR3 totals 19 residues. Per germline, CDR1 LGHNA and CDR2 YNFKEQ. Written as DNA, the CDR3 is TGTGCCAGCAGCCTGAAGGCGGGACAGGGACCCTCTGGGGCCAACGTCCTGACTTTC. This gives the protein CASSLKAGQGPSGANVLTF.

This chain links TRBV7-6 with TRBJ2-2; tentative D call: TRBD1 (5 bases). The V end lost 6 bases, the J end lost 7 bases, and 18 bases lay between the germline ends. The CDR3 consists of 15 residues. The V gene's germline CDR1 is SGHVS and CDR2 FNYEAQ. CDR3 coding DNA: TGTGCCAGCAGACCCAGGGTAACCCTAAACGGGGAGCTGTTTTTT. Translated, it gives CASRPRVTLNGELFF. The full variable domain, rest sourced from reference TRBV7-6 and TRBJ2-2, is GAGVSQSPRYKVTKRGQDVALRCDPISGHVSLYWYRQALGQGPEFLTYFNYEAQQDKSGLPNDRFSAERPEGSISTLTIQRTEQRDSAMYRCASRPRVTLNGELFFGEGSRLTVL.

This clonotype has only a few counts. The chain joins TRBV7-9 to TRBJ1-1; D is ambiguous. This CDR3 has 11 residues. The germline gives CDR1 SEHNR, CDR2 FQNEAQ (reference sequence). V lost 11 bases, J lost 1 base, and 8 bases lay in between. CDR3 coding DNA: TGTGCCGGTGCGAGGAACACTGAAGCTTTCTTT. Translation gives CAGARNTEAFF.

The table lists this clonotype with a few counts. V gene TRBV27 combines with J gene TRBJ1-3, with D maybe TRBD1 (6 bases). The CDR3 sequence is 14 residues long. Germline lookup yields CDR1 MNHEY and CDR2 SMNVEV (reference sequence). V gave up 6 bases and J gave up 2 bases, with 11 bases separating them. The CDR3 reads CASRQGVAGNTIYF. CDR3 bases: TGTGCCAGCAGACAGGGAGTCGCTGGAAACACCATATATTTT.

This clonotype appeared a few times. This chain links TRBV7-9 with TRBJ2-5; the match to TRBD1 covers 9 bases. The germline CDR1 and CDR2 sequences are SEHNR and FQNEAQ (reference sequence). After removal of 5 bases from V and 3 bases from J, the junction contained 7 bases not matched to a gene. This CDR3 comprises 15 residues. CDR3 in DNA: TGTGCCAGCAGCCCCCGGGACAGGGTGGAAGAGACCCAGTACTTC. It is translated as CASSPRDRVEETQYF. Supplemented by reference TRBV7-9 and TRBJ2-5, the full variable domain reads DTGVSQNPRHKITKRGQNVTFRCDPISEHNRLYWYRQTLGQGPEFLTYFQNEAQLEKSRLLSDRFSAERPKGSFSTLEIQRTEQGDSAMYLCASSPRDRVEETQYFGPGTRLLVL.